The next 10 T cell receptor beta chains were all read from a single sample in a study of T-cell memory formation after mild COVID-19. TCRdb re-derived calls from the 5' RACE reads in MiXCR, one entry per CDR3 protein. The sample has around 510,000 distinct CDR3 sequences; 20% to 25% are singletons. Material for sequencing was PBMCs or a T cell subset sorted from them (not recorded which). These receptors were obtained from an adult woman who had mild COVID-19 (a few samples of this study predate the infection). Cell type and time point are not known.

The CDR3 DNA sequence: TGCGCCAGCACCCTTCAGCCTAGCGGGGTTCAATTCTTC. Residues: CASTLQPSGVQFF. V is TRBV5-1 and J is TRBJ2-1; 9 nucleotides agree with TRBD2. This CDR3 has 13 amino acids. Germline lookup yields CDR1 SGHRS and CDR2 YFSETQ. The junction had 14 bases not matched to a gene; V was cut back by 6 bases and J by 16 bases.

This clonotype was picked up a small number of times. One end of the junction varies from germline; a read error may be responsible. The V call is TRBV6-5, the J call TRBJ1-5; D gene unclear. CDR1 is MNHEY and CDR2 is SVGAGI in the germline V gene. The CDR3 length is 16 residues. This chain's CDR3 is CASSDSLGSGNQPQHF. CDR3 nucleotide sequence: TGTGCCAGCAGTGACTCCCTTGGGAGCGGCAATCAGCCCCAGCATTTT.

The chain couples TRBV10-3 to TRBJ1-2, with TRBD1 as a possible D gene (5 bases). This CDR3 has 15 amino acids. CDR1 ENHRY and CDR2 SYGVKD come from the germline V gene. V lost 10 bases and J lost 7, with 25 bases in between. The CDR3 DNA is TGTGCCACCACCTTATCCGGGGGTGCAGGAGTTGGCTACACCTTC. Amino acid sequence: CATTLSGGAGVGYTF.

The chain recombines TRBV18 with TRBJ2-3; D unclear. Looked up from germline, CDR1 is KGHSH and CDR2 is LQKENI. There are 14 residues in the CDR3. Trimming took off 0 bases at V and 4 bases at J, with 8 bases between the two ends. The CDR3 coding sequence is TGTGCCAGCTCACCACCATATATGGCAGATACGCAGTATTTT. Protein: CASSPPYMADTQYF.

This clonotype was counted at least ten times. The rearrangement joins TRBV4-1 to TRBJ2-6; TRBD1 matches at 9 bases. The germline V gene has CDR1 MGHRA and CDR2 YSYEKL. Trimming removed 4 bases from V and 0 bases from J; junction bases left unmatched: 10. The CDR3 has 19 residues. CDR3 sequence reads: CASSRDAGTGYSGANVLTF. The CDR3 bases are TGCGCCAGCAGCCGAGACGCCGGGACAGGGTACTCTGGGGCCAACGTCCTGACTTTC.

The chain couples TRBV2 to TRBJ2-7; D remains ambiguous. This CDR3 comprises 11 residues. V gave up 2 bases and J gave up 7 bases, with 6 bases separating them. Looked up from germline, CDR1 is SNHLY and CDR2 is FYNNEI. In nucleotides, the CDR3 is TGTGCCAGCAGTGAAATCCTTGAGCAGTACTTC. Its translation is CASSEILEQYF.

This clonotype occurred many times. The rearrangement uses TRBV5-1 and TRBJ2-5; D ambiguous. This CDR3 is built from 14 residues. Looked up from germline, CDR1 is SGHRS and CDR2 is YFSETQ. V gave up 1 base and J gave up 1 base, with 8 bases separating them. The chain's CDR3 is CASSLTSAQETQYF. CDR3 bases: TGCGCCAGCAGCTTGACTTCAGCCCAAGAGACCCAGTACTTC.

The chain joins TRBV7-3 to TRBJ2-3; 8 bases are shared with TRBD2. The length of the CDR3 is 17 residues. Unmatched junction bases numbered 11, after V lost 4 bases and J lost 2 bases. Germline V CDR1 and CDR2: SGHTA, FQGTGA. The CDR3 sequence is CASSSRLAPGATDTQYF. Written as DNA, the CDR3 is TGTGCCAGCAGCTCCCGACTAGCGCCCGGGGCCACAGATACGCAGTATTTT.

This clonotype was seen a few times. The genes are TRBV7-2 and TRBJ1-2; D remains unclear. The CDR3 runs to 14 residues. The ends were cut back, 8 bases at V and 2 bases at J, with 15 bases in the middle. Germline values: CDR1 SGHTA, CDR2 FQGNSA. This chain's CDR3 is CASAPSRTNYGYTF. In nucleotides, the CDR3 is TGTGCCAGCGCCCCGTCCAGGACGAACTATGGCTACACCTTC.

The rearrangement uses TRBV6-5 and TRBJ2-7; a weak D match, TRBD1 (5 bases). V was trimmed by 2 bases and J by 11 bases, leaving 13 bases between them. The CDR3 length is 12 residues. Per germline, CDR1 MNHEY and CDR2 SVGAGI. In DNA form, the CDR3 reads TGTGCCAGCAGTTACGGTACAGGAGAAAAGTACTTC. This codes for CASSYGTGEKYF.